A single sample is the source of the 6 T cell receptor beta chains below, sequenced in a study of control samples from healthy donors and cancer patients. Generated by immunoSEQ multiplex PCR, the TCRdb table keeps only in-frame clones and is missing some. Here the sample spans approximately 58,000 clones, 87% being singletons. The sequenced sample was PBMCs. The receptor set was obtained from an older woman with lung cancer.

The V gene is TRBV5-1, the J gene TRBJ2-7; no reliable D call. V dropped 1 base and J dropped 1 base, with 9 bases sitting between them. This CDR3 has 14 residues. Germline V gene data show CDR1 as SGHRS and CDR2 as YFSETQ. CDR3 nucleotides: TGCGCCAGCAGCTTGACACCGTTATCCTACGAGCAGTACTTC. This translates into CASSLTPLSYEQYF.

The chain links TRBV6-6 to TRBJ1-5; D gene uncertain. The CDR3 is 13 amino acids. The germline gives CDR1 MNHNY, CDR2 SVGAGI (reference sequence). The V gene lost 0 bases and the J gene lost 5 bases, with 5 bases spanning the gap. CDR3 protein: CASSYSNYQPQHF. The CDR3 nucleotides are TGTGCCAGCAGTTACTCGAATTATCAGCCCCAGCATTTT.

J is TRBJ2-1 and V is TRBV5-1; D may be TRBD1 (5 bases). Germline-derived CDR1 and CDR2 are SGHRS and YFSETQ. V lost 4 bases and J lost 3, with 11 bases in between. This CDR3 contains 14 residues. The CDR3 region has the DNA TGCGCCAGCAGCCTGACAGCCTTCTACAATGAGCAGTTCTTC. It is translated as CASSLTAFYNEQFF.

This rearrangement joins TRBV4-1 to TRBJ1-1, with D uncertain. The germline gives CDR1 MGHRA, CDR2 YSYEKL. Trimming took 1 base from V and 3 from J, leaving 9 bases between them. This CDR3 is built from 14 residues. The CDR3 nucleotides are TGCGCCAGCAGCCAAGTATGGCCAGACACTGAAGCTTTCTTT. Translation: CASSQVWPDTEAFF.

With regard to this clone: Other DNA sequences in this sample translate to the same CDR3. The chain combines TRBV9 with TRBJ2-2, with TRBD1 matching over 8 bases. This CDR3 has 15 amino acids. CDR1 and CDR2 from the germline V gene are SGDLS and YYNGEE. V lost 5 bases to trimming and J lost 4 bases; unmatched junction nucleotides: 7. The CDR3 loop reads CASSLDRGGTGELFF. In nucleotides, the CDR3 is TGTGCCAGCAGTCTCGACAGGGGAGGCACCGGGGAGCTGTTTTTT. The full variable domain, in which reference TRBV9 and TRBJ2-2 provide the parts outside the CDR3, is DSGVTQTPKHLITATGQRVTLRCSPRSGDLSVYWYQQSLDQGLQFLIQYYNGEERAKGNILERFSAQQFPDLHSELNLSSLELGDSALYFCASSLDRGGTGELFFGEGSRLTVL.

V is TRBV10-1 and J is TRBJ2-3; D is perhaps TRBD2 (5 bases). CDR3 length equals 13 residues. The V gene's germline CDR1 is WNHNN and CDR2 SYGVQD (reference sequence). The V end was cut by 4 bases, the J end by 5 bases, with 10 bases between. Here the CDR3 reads CASSGQRGDTQYF. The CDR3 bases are TGCGCCAGCAGTGGACAACGGGGAGATACGCAGTATTTT.